This T cell receptor beta chain originates from a study of human T cells and chemical hapten exposure. Study information: The study traced per-sample TCR yield variation mainly to small differences in pooled library volumes.

Many counts were recorded for this clonotype. No antigen is known for it. From the RACE reads, TCRdb called clonotypes with MiXCR, one entry per CDR3 protein. The sample gives around 360,000 distinct CDR3 sequences, nearly 6.5% of which show up once; less than 6.5% is in the top ten. Time point indicated: patch test 2, 6 weeks after DPC sensitization. Sample treatment: therapeutic diphenylcyclopropenone sensitization with weekly scalp DPC. Broader study findings: More PT1 expanded TCRs went with higher patch test scores. While controls formed fewer of them, expanded TCRs formed significantly more large CDR3 similarity clusters.

This sample comprised whole blood, obtained in connection with sensitization to the hapten diphenylcyclopropenone (DPC). The source of this sequence is a woman aged 18-29 years with alopecia areata. Some clones in this sample may be carry-over from other donors' samples.

Written as DNA, the CDR3 is TGTGCCAGCGGGACGGCCGGGACAGGGAACTATGGCTACACCTTC. This encodes CASGTAGTGNYGYTF. V gene TRBV7-8 combines with J gene TRBJ1-2, with 9 bases identical to TRBD1. Losses at the gene ends were 8 bases for V and 2 bases for J; bases not matched to a gene: 9. Germline V gives CDR1 SGHVS, CDR2 FQNEAQ. CDR3 length equals 15 residues.